A single sample gave rise to the 27 T cell receptor beta chains below, sequenced in a study of T cells in Graves' hyperthyroidism and ophthalmopathy. Amplification yielded TCR beta CDR3 regions, with RNA transcripts as the source. HTBI primers drove first-round RT-PCR of the TCR CDR3. Each CDR3 protein is one row after TCRdb ran MiXCR on the multiplex PCR reads. The table includes a few hundred thousand distinct CDR3 sequences, about 43% detected once. Sequenced input: peripheral blood or thyroid tissue (not recorded which). The receptors originated from an adult woman with Graves' disease, either hyperthyroidism or ophthalmopathy (not recorded which).

V and J are TRBV7-9 and TRBJ1-5; D unclear. The V gene lost 4 bases and the J gene lost 4 bases, with 23 bases spanning the gap. Looked up from germline, CDR1 is SEHNR and CDR2 is FQNEAQ (reference sequence). This CDR3 is 18 amino acids long. The CDR3 region is CASSSPTHTEAGNQPQHF. The CDR3 bases are TGTGCCAGCAGCTCCCCTACCCACACAGAAGCTGGAAATCAGCCCCAGCATTTT. The full variable domain, rest sourced from reference TRBV7-9 and TRBJ1-5, is DTGVSQNPRHKITKRGQNVTFRCDPISEHNRLYWYRQTLGQGPEFLTYFQNEAQLEKSRLLSDRFSAERPKGSFSTLEIQRTEQGDSAMYLCASSSPTHTEAGNQPQHFGDGTRLSIL.

In its sample, this clonotype was seen many times. CDR3 sequence: CASSPRDSSYGYTF. The CDR3 nucleotides read TGTGCCAGCAGCCCTCGGGACAGCTCTTATGGCTACACCTTC. V gene TRBV7-2 combines with J gene TRBJ1-2; 7 positions match TRBD1. Germline V gene data show CDR1 as SGHTA and CDR2 as FQGNSA. The CDR3 is 14 amino acids. Trimming took 5 bases from V and 5 from J; bases not matched to a gene: 8.

This clonotype has at least ten counts. CDR3 amino acids: CASSLSRGNTEAFF. The CDR3 region has the DNA TGTGCCAGCAGCTTAAGTCGGGGGAACACTGAAGCTTTCTTT. V and J are TRBV27 and TRBJ1-1; D is uncertain. V dropped 6 bases and J dropped 1 base, with 12 bases sitting between them. Germline CDR1 and CDR2: MNHEY and SMNVEV (reference sequence). The CDR3 extends over 14 amino acids.

The sample holds many counts of this clonotype. The chain uses TRBV9 and TRBJ2-7; D call uncertain. In germline, CDR1 is SGDLS, CDR2 YYNGEE. The CDR3 is 16 residues long. V lost 1 base and J 0 bases, leaving 14 bases between the germline ends. The CDR3: CASSVKKKGRSYEQYF. In DNA form, the CDR3 reads TGTGCCAGCAGCGTAAAAAAAAAGGGCCGCTCCTACGAGCAGTACTTC.

The chain has TRBV12-3 or TRBV12-4 and TRBJ2-2, with 7 bases matching TRBD2. V was clipped by 3 bases and J by 0 bases; unmatched bases: 4. There are 16 residues in the CDR3. The CDR3 DNA reads TGTGCCAGCAGTTTTTTGGCGGGAGCGAACACCGGGGAGCTGTTTTTT. Its translation: CASSFLAGANTGELFF.

The V call is TRBV19, the J call TRBJ2-6; 8 bases map to TRBD1. The germline gives CDR1 LNHDA, CDR2 SQIVND (reference sequence). V dropped 6 bases and J dropped 3; count of bases not matched to a gene: 13. The CDR3 length is 18 residues. The CDR3 protein is CASRLSDRGGYGANVLTF. CDR3 DNA sequence: TGTGCCAGTAGGCTCTCTGACAGGGGTGGCTATGGGGCCAACGTCCTGACTTTC.

This clonotype was observed many times. This chain joins TRBV10-3 and TRBJ1-5, with no clear D. The germline V gene encodes CDR1 ENHRY and CDR2 SYGVKD. V lost 11 bases to trimming and J lost 2 bases, with 16 bases between them. The CDR3 sequence is 14 residues long. The CDR3 DNA follows: TGTGCCTCTAGAGGGAACCGGGGCAATCAGCCCCAGCATTTT. Protein: CASRGNRGNQPQHF.

The V gene is TRBV15, the J gene TRBJ1-5; D is unresolved. Per germline, CDR1 LNHNV and CDR2 YYDKDF (reference sequence). The CDR3 loop spans 13 amino acids. Trimming shortened V by 3 bases and J by 5 bases, and 8 bases separated the two germline ends. The chain's CDR3 is CATSSLGHQPQHF. CDR3 DNA: TGTGCCACCAGCAGCCTTGGACATCAGCCCCAGCATTTT.

Ten or more counts support this clonotype. This chain links TRBV7-2 with TRBJ2-3; 7 bases map to TRBD2. Losses at the gene ends were 8 bases for V and 3 bases for J; bases not matched to a gene: 11. The germline gives CDR1 SGHTA, CDR2 FQGNSA. The CDR3 runs to 15 residues. CDR3 loop: CASGRRGSGTDTQYF. DNA for the CDR3: TGTGCCAGCGGGCGACGCGGGAGTGGTACAGATACGCAGTATTTT.

The rearrangement links TRBV10-2 to TRBJ2-1, with 10 bases matching TRBD2. The trim removed 0 bases at V and 0 bases at J, leaving 2 bases unmatched. The CDR3 extends over 17 amino acids. CDR1 and CDR2 (germline): WSHSY, SAAADI. The CDR3 loop reads CASSESTSGRSYNEQFF. CDR3 DNA: TGCGCCAGCAGTGAGTCGACTAGCGGGCGCTCCTACAATGAGCAGTTCTTC.

The sample holds a few counts of this clonotype. CDR3 amino acids: CSVDGDSMRAFF. In DNA, the CDR3 is TGCAGCGTTGACGGCGACAGTATGCGAGCTTTCTTT. The V gene is TRBV29-1, the J gene TRBJ1-1, with D perhaps matching TRBD1 (5 bases). The CDR3 extends over 12 amino acids. Germline CDR1 and CDR2: SQVTM and ANQGSEA. The germline V and J ends were trimmed by 3 bases and 10 bases, with 15 bases remaining between them.

This clonotype was seen ten or more times. This chain joins TRBV9 and TRBJ2-5, with 9 bases identical to TRBD1. Germline CDR1 is SGDLS and CDR2 is YYNGEE. The CDR3 is made up of 15 amino acids. Unmatched junction bases numbered 6, after V lost 4 bases and J lost 2 bases. The CDR3 DNA follows: TGTGCCAGCAGCTCCGGGACAGGGCAACAAGAGACCCAGTACTTC. This encodes CASSSGTGQQETQYF.

This clonotype was detected many times. This rearrangement joins TRBV7-9 to TRBJ1-1; D not certain. CDR1 is SEHNR, CDR2 FQNEAQ, per germline (reference sequence). The CDR3 runs to 14 residues. V lost 1 base, J lost 11 bases, and 17 bases lay in between. The CDR3 DNA follows: TGTGCCAGCAGCTTAGTGCGGAATCGAGCTGGGGCTTTCTTT. Amino acid sequence: CASSLVRNRAGAFF.

This clonotype was counted ten times or more. The genes are TRBV6-5 and TRBJ2-5, with a possible D match to TRBD1 (5 bases). The CDR3 sequence is 13 residues long. Germline-derived CDR1 and CDR2 are MNHEY and SVGAGI. V lost 0 bases and J lost 6, with 8 bases in between. In DNA form, the CDR3 reads TGTGCCAGCAGTTACTCCCAGGGCCAGACCCAGTACTTC. Protein sequence: CASSYSQGQTQYF.

This clonotype was found many times. The CDR3 DNA follows: TGTGCCAGCACTAGGGACAGTACTAACTATGGCTACACCTTC. Protein: CASTRDSTNYGYTF. V is TRBV6-5 and J is TRBJ1-2; 7 bases match TRBD1. This CDR3 contains 14 residues. Germline V CDR1 and CDR2: MNHEY, SVGAGI. V dropped 7 bases and J dropped 0; count of bases not matched to a gene: 5.

This clonotype has a handful of counts. The chain is built from TRBV7-6 and TRBJ2-3, with 10 nucleotides matching TRBD2. Germline V gene sequence: CDR1 SGHVS, CDR2 FNYEAQ. Losses at the gene ends were 2 bases for V and 6 bases for J; bases not matched to a gene: 11. The CDR3 extends over 17 amino acids. The DNA of the CDR3 is TGTGCCAGCAGCTTAAGCCCAGCGGGAGGGCAGTGGGATACGCAGTATTTT. This sequence encodes CASSLSPAGGQWDTQYF.

The V gene is TRBV2, the J gene TRBJ2-2; TRBD1 matches 7 bases. V shed 6 bases, J shed 5 bases, and the junction held 9 bases outside the gene matches. The CDR3 is 15 amino acids. Germline CDR1 and CDR2: SNHLY and FYNNEI. CDR3 nucleotides: TGTGCCAGCAGGCTGGGCTCACAGGGGACCGGGGAGCTGTTTTTT. Protein: CASRLGSQGTGELFF.

This clonotype was detected many times. The J gene is TRBJ1-2, the V gene TRBV20-1; D is perhaps TRBD1 (5 bases). Trimming pared 0 bases from V and 8 bases from J, leaving 13 bases between. Germline V CDR1 and CDR2: DFQATT, SNEGSKA (reference sequence). The CDR3 consists of 13 residues. The CDR3 DNA reads TGCAGTGCTAGAGACCCCCAGGGAAGAGGCTACACCTTC. This translates into CSARDPQGRGYTF.

With regard to this clonotype: One end of the junction fails to match germline, which may point to a read error. This chain links TRBV4-2 with TRBJ1-5; D unclear. Germline CDR1 reads LGHNA; CDR2 reads YNFKEQ. The CDR3 runs to 13 residues. This CDR3 reads CVSSQDDGESQHF. Here the CDR3 DNA reads TGTGTCAGCAGCCAAGATGACGGTGAGTCCCAGCATTTT.

The chain is built from TRBV10-3 and TRBJ1-3; 8 bases line up with TRBD1. The V gene's germline CDR1 is ENHRY and CDR2 SYGVKD. The CDR3 loop spans 15 amino acids. The J segment lost 2 bases and the V segment lost 3 bases, leaving 3 bases of the junction unmatched. The CDR3 DNA follows: TGTGCCATCAGTGAAACAGGGGGTACTGGAAACACCATATATTTT. Residues: CAISETGGTGNTIYF.

The CDR3 spells CASSEADGQPQHF. In DNA, the CDR3 is TGTGCCAGCAGTGAAGCCGATGGACAGCCCCAGCATTTT. This sequence joins TRBV2 and TRBJ1-5; D not resolved. This CDR3 contains 13 residues. V was shortened by 0 bases and J by 7 bases, with 7 bases between the two germline ends. Germline assignment: CDR1 SNHLY and CDR2 FYNNEI.

The J gene is TRBJ1-1, the V gene TRBV29-1; possibly TRBD1 for D (5 bases). Deletions cut 7 bases from V and 0 bases from J, with 12 bases between. CDR3 length: 13 residues. Germline loops: CDR1 SQVTM, CDR2 ANQGSEA. The CDR3 DNA follows: TGCAGCGCCACCCGGGGCTTGAACACTGAAGCTTTCTTT. Translating gives CSATRGLNTEAFF.

This clonotype occurred a few times. This chain uses TRBV6-6 with TRBJ2-5; D not resolved. This CDR3 is 14 amino acids long. The germline V and J ends were trimmed by 2 bases and 0 bases, with 7 bases remaining between them. CDR1 MNHNY and CDR2 SVGAGI come from the germline V gene (reference sequence). DNA for the CDR3: TGTGCCAGCAGTTACGACTTGTACCAAGAGACCCAGTACTTC. Protein: CASSYDLYQETQYF.

The chain carries TRBV4-3 and TRBJ2-7, with D unresolved. V lost 0 bases and J lost 6, with 9 bases in between. The CDR3 totals 13 residues. Germline V gene sequence: CDR1 LGHNA, CDR2 YSLEER. The CDR3: CASSQDTKTEQYF. CDR3 nucleotides: TGCGCCAGCAGCCAAGATACAAAGACCGAGCAGTACTTC.

Worth noting for this clonotype: Given a much more abundant clone one base away, this may be a read error. The chain recombines TRBV6-4 with TRBJ1-2; the match to TRBD1 covers 8 bases. Germline values: CDR1 MRHNA, CDR2 SNTAGT. The trim removed 0 bases at V and 8 bases at J, leaving 14 bases unmatched. The length of the CDR3 is 17 residues. The CDR3 is CASSDSKTRDRPRGYTF. The CDR3 bases are TGTGCCAGCAGTGACTCTAAAACCCGGGACAGGCCTCGAGGCTACACCTTC.

The genes are TRBV7-2 and TRBJ2-5; D ambiguous. Germline values: CDR1 SGHTA, CDR2 FQGNSA. The CDR3 length is 10 residues. Deletions cut 8 bases from V and 4 bases from J, with 5 bases between. The CDR3 bases are TGTGCCAGCCCCGGAGAGACCCAGTACTTC. Amino acids: CASPGETQYF.

This clonotype appeared many times. CDR3 sequence: CSARETPYEAGELFF. The CDR3 region has the DNA TGCAGTGCTAGAGAGACTCCATATGAGGCCGGGGAGCTGTTTTTT. This chain connects TRBV20-1 to TRBJ2-2, with D hard to call. V dropped 0 bases and J dropped 6 bases, with 14 bases sitting between them. Looked up from germline, CDR1 is DFQATT and CDR2 is SNEGSKA (reference sequence). This CDR3 contains 15 residues.